The 11 T cell receptor beta chains given below trace back to one sample, sequenced in a study of OX40 agonist ivuxolimab in advanced cancers. Clones were read by immunoSEQ multiplex PCR, and TCRdb kept only the in-frame ones, dropping some. This sample has about 92,000 clones, with roughly 91% found just once. The sample was CD4+ or CD8+ T cells sorted from blood, taken in a trial of the OX40 agonist ivuxolimab. These TCRs come from an adult with an advanced solid tumor such as melanoma, head and neck, liver or kidney cancer.

A few counts support this clone. The rearrangement uses TRBV11-2 and TRBJ1-1; D gene uncertain. V was shortened by 2 bases and J by 4 bases, with 8 bases between the two germline ends. The length of the CDR3 is 13 residues. Germline loops: CDR1 SGHAT, CDR2 FQNNGV. In nucleotides, the CDR3 is TGTGCCAGCAGCTTAAGGGTGGGCACTGAAGCTTTCTTT. This gives the protein CASSLRVGTEAFF. Variable domain in full (rest from reference TRBV11-2 and TRBJ1-1): EAGVAQSPRYKIIEKRQSVAFWCNPISGHATLYWYQQILGQGPKLLIQFQNNGVVDDSQLPKDRFSAERLKGVDSTLKIQPAKLEDSAVYLCASSLRVGTEAFFGQGTRLTVV.

The gene calls are TRBV7-3 and TRBJ1-1; no clear D gene. Germline CDR1 reads SGHTA; CDR2 reads FQGTGA. The ends were cut back, 2 bases at V and 2 bases at J, with 9 bases in the middle. The CDR3 runs to 14 residues. In nucleotides, the CDR3 is TGTGCCAGCAGCTTATATGGGCAAAACACTGAAGCTTTCTTT. It codes for CASSLYGQNTEAFF.

A note on this clone: The same CDR3 also results from other DNA sequences found in this sample. V and J are TRBV5-1 and TRBJ2-7; 11 bases are a match to TRBD2. The length of the CDR3 is 19 residues. From germline, CDR1 is SGHRS and CDR2 YFSETQ. The ends lost 4 bases at V and 3 bases at J; junction bases unmatched: 18. The DNA of the CDR3 is TGCGCCAGCAGCCTTGGTACTAACCCTAGCGGGAGGTTCAACTACGAGCAGTACTTC. Translation gives CASSLGTNPSGRFNYEQYF.

The chain uses TRBV5-5 and TRBJ1-2; the D gene is possibly TRBD1 (5 bases). Deletions cut 4 bases from V and 2 bases from J, with 24 bases between. This CDR3 has 18 residues. Germline V gene data show CDR1 as SGHKS and CDR2 as YYEKEE (reference sequence). CDR3 bases: TGTGCCAGCAGCCGGGGGGAGAGGCGGCAGTTCCTCAACTATGGCTACACCTTC. This sequence encodes CASSRGERRQFLNYGYTF.

V and J are TRBV11-2 and TRBJ2-1; TRBD2 matches at 11 bases. The CDR3 is 16 residues long. Looked up from germline, CDR1 is SGHAT and CDR2 is FQNNGV. Trimming removed 5 bases from V and 6 bases from J; junction bases left unmatched: 9. The CDR3 DNA follows: TGTGCCAGCAGCAAAACACTAGCGGGAGTAGTCAATGAGCAGTTCTTC. Its translation: CASSKTLAGVVNEQFF.

V gene TRBV7-2 combines with J gene TRBJ2-5; D may be TRBD1 (5 bases). The CDR3 loop spans 14 amino acids. V was trimmed by 5 bases and J by 5 bases, leaving 15 bases between them. The germline V gene has CDR1 SGHTA and CDR2 FQGNSA. CDR3 in amino acids: CASSQKMGPETQYF. The DNA of the CDR3 is TGTGCCAGCAGCCAAAAGATGGGGCCCGAGACCCAGTACTTC.

The chain links TRBV7-8 to TRBJ2-7; TRBD2 agrees at 14 bases. This CDR3 contains 16 residues. Germline CDR1 SGHVS, CDR2 FQNEAQ. J lost 7 bases, V lost 5 bases, and 10 bases had no gene match. Here the CDR3 reads CASSPRTSGRSGEQYF. Here the CDR3 DNA reads TGTGCCAGCAGCCCTAGGACTAGCGGGAGGTCGGGGGAGCAGTACTTC.

The rearrangement links TRBV9 to TRBJ2-2; possibly TRBD2 for D (7 bases). V lost 9 bases to trimming and J lost 2 bases, with 14 bases between them. CDR1 and CDR2 (germline): SGDLS, YYNGEE. The CDR3 is 14 residues long. The CDR3 reads CATNRGANTGELFF. The CDR3 DNA sequence: TGTGCCACCAATCGGGGGGCCAACACCGGGGAGCTGTTTTTT.

This clone occurred a few times. In DNA form, the CDR3 reads TGTGCCAGCTCACCACGGCAGGGGAATAACGAAAAACTGTTTTTT. This codes for CASSPRQGNNEKLFF. The chain carries TRBV18 and TRBJ1-4; tentative D call: TRBD1 (6 bases). CDR1 is KGHSH, CDR2 LQKENI, per germline. CDR3 length: 15 residues. V gave up 1 base and J gave up 8 bases, with 14 bases separating them.

The chain employs TRBV28 and TRBJ2-7; 7 bases agree with TRBD1. This CDR3 has 16 amino acids. J was trimmed by 3 bases and V by 8 bases; bases with no gene match: 16. Germline lookup yields CDR1 MDHEN and CDR2 SYDVKM. The CDR3 region has the DNA TGTGCCAGCCTGCCAGCCTCGGGGACAGTAGACTACGAGCAGTACTTC. Protein product: CASLPASGTVDYEQYF.

V usage is TRBV2 and J usage is TRBJ2-1, with 10 bases identical to TRBD2. Trimming took 6 bases from V and 9 from J; bases not matched to a gene: 5. Germline CDR1 reads SNHLY; CDR2 reads FYNNEI. This CDR3 is 13 amino acids long. The chain's CDR3 is CASRLAGLVEQFF. CDR3 DNA sequence: TGTGCCAGCAGACTAGCGGGATTGGTTGAGCAGTTCTTC.